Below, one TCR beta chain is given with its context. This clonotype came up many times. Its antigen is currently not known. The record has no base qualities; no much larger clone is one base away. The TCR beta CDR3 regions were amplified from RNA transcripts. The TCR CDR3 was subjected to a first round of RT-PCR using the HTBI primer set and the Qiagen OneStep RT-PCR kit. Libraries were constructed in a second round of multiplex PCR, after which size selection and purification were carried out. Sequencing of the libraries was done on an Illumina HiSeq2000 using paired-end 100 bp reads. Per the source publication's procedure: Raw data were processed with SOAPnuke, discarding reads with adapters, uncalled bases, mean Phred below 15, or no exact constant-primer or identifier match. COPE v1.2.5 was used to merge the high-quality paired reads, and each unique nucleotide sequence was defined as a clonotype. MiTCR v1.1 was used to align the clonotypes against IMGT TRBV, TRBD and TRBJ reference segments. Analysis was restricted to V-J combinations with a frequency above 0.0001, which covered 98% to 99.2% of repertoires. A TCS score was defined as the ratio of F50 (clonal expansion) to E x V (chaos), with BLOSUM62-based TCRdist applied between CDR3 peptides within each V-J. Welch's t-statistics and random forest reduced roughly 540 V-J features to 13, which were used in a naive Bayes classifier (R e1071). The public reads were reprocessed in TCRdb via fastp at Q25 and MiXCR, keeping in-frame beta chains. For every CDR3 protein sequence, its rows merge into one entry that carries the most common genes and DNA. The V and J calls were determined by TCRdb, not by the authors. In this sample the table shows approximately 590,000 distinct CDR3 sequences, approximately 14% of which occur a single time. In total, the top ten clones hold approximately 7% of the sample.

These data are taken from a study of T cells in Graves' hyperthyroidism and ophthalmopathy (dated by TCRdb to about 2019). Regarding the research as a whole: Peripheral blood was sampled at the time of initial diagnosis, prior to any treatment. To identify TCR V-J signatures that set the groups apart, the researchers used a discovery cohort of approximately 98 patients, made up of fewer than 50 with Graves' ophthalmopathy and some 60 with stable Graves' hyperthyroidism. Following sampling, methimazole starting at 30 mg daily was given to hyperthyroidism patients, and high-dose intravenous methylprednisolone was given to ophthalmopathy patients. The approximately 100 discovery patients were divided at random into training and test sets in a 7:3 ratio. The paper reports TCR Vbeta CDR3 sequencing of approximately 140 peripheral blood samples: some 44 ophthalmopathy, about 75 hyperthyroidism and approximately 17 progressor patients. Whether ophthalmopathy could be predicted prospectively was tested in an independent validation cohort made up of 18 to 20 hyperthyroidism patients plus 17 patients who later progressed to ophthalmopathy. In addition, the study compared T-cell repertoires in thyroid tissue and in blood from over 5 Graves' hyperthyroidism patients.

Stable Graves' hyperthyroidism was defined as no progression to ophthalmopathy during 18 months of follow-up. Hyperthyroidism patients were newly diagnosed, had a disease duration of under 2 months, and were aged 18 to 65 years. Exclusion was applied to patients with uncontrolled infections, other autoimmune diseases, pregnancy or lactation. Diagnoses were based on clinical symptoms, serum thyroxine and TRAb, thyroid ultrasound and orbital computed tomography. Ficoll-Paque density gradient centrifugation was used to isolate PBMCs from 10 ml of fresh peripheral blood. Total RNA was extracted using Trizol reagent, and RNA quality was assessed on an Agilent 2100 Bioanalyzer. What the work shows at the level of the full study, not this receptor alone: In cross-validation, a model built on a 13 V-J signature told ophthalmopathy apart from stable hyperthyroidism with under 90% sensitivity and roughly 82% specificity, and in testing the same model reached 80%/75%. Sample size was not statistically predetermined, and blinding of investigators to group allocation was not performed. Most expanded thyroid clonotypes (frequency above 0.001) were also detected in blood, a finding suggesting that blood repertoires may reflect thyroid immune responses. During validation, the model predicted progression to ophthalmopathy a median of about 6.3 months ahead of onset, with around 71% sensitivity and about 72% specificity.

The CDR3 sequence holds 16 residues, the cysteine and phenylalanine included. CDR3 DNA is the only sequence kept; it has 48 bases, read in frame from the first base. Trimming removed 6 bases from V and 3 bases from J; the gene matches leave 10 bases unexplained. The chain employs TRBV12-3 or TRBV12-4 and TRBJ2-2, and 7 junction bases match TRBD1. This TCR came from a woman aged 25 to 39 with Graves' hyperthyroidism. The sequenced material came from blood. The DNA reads TGTGCCAGCAGCACATCCGCACAGGGGTACACCGGGGAGCTGTTTTTT. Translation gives CASSTSAQGYTGELFF.